The sequence of this T cell receptor (beta chain) was determined in a study of blood T cell repertoires in COVID-19. Germline V gives CDR1 MNHNS, CDR2 SASEGT. V lost 3 bases, J lost 0 bases, and 10 bases lay in between. The CDR3 runs 15 residues. The protocol was immunoSEQ multiplex PCR, while the TCRdb copy is restricted to in-frame clones and leaves out a portion. Among under 250,000 clones listed, about four fifths were seen once. The rearrangement uses TRBV6-1 and TRBJ2-3; D perhaps matches TRBD2 (5 bases). The TCR comes from a man aged 35-49 years with active or convalescent COVID-19. The sequencing input was peripheral blood. CDR3 bases: TGTGCCAGCAGTGAGCCTAGCCCCAGCACAGATACGCAGTATTTT. This encodes CASSEPSPSTDTQYF.